These 16 T cell receptor beta chains were sequenced from one sample in a study of immune cell composition in non-small cell lung cancer. Only in-frame clones appear in the TCRdb table, and some are missing; sequencing was by immunoSEQ multiplex PCR. The repertoire holds roughly 15,000 clones, with approximately 70% as singletons. The sample was lung tumor tissue. These receptor sequences come from a human donor with non-small cell lung cancer.

This rearrangement joins TRBV19 to TRBJ1-5; D is unresolved. The CDR3 has 13 residues. Trimming removed 5 bases from V and 6 bases from J, with 11 bases in between. Germline CDR1 is LNHDA and CDR2 is SQIVND (reference sequence). CDR3 region: CASSPKRFQPQHF. CDR3 in DNA: TGTGCCAGTAGTCCAAAGAGGTTTCAGCCCCAGCATTTT.

The rearrangement links TRBV6-1 to TRBJ2-7, with D possibly being TRBD1 (6 bases). The CDR3 is 14 residues long. V gave up 2 bases and J gave up 7 bases, with 15 bases separating them. Germline values: CDR1 MNHNS, CDR2 SASEGT. CDR3 protein: CASSELNRDGEQYF. The CDR3 bases are TGTGCCAGCAGTGAATTGAACAGGGATGGGGAGCAGTACTTC.

This chain links TRBV2 with TRBJ2-7, with 9 bases that match TRBD2. The CDR3 consists of 15 residues. After removal of 1 base from V and 6 bases from J, the junction contained 7 bases not matched to a gene. Germline CDR1 SNHLY, CDR2 FYNNEI. The CDR3 protein is CASSEEVSGSAEQYF. The CDR3 DNA sequence: TGTGCCAGCAGTGAAGAGGTTAGCGGGAGCGCCGAGCAGTACTTC.

The chain joins TRBV29-1 to TRBJ2-3; weak D call: TRBD1 (6 bases). The CDR3 runs 14 residues. CDR1 is SQVTM, CDR2 ANQGSEA, per germline. Deletions cut 4 bases from V and 1 base from J, with 12 bases between. For the CDR3, the DNA is TGCAGCGTTGCCAGCAGGGGAGGCACAGATACGCAGTATTTT. It is translated as CSVASRGGTDTQYF.

This chain joins TRBV30 and TRBJ1-3, with 7 bases fitting TRBD1. The V segment lost 4 bases and the J segment 4 bases; nucleotides outside the gene matches: 7. The CDR3 is 14 amino acids. Germline V gene lookup returns CDR1 GTSNPN and CDR2 SVGIG (reference sequence). The CDR3 nucleotides read TGTGCCTGGAAAACGGACAGGTCCGGAAACACCATATATTTT. It translates to CAWKTDRSGNTIYF.

The CDR3 sequence: CASSLMGGNTEAFF. CDR3 nucleotide sequence: TGTGCCAGCAGCTTAATGGGAGGGAACACTGAAGCTTTCTTT. The chain couples TRBV7-9 to TRBJ1-1; D not resolved. This CDR3 contains 14 residues. V dropped 2 bases and J dropped 1 base, with 8 bases sitting between them. Germline CDR1 is SEHNR and CDR2 is FQNEAQ (reference sequence).

As for this clone: A read error may account for a junction end that differs from germline. This sequence joins TRBV7-7 and TRBJ2-2, with D possibly TRBD2 on 6 matching bases. Germline lookup yields CDR1 SSHAT and CDR2 FNYEAQ (reference sequence). The CDR3 spans 14 residues. CDR3 residues: CASSRAGNTGELFF. For the CDR3, the DNA is TGTGCTAGCAGCAGAGCGGGGAACACCGGGGAGCTGTTTTTT.

This chain uses TRBV15 with TRBJ1-5, with 7 bases matching TRBD1. This CDR3 region has 15 residues. In germline, CDR1 is LNHNV, CDR2 YYDKDF (reference sequence). The V and J ends lost 6 bases and 1 base, in that order; junction bases with no gene match: 6. CDR3 DNA: TGTGCCACCAGGCAGGGGGGCGGCAGCAATCAGCCCCAGCATTTT. Protein sequence: CATRQGGGSNQPQHF.

The chain has TRBV2 and TRBJ1-1, with D possibly matching TRBD1 (5 bases). Trimming left V 8 bases short and J 1 base short, with 11 bases between. CDR1 SNHLY and CDR2 FYNNEI come from the germline V gene. This CDR3 region has 13 residues. CDR3 bases: TGTGCCAGCGCAGCCGGACAGAACACTGAAGCTTTCTTT. Translation: CASAAGQNTEAFF. Filled out from reference TRBV2 and TRBJ1-1, the complete variable domain reads EPEVTQTPSHQVTQMGQEVILRCVPISNHLYFYWYRQILGQKVEFLVSFYNNEISEKSEIFDDQFSVERPDGSNFTLKIRSTKLEDSAMYFCASAAGQNTEAFFGQGTRLTVV.

CDR3 in amino acids: CATSRSGTSGNEQFF. CDR3 coding DNA: TGTGCCACCAGCAGGTCCGGGACTAGCGGGAATGAGCAGTTCTTC. The rearrangement joins TRBV15 to TRBJ2-1, with 12 bases matching TRBD2. The germline V gene has CDR1 LNHNV and CDR2 YYDKDF (reference sequence). The CDR3 length is 15 residues. V shed 3 bases and J 7 bases; nucleotides not matched to a gene: 4.

The gene calls are TRBV4-1 and TRBJ2-2; D is undetermined. The ends were cut back, 0 bases at V and 1 base at J, with 15 bases in the middle. Germline values: CDR1 MGHRA, CDR2 YSYEKL. The CDR3 runs to 18 residues. As DNA, the CDR3 is TGCGCCAGCAGCCAAGAAAAGTACAATAGAGGGAACACCGGGGAGCTGTTTTTT. Protein: CASSQEKYNRGNTGELFF.

The gene calls are TRBV7-2 and TRBJ2-1, with 7 bases that match TRBD1. V dropped 1 base and J dropped 8; count of bases not matched to a gene: 14. From germline, CDR1 is SGHTA and CDR2 FQGNSA. The CDR3 spans 17 residues. The CDR3 spells CASSLVGRGHQGDEQFF. The CDR3 DNA reads as TGTGCCAGCAGCTTAGTAGGAAGGGGGCATCAGGGGGATGAGCAGTTCTTC.

This chain uses TRBV6-6 with TRBJ1-2, with 10 bases that match TRBD1. Germline assignment: CDR1 MNHNY and CDR2 SVGAGI (reference sequence). The CDR3 covers 14 residues. Trimming took 5 bases from V and 10 from J; bases not matched to a gene: 10. The CDR3 loop is CASSLDRGRFDYTF. CDR3 sequence (DNA): TGTGCCAGCAGTCTGGACAGGGGGAGATTTGACTACACCTTC.

V usage is TRBV5-8 and J usage is TRBJ2-1; possible D gene TRBD2, 5 bases. Trimming cost V 1 base and J 5 bases, with 7 bases left between them. Germline values: CDR1 SGHTS, CDR2 YDEGEE. The CDR3 contains 13 residues. The CDR3 bases are TGTGCCAGCAGCTTGACTAGGAACAATGAGCAGTTCTTC. This codes for CASSLTRNNEQFF.

This clone was detected a few times. The gene calls are TRBV2 and TRBJ1-2; TRBD1 might be the D (5 bases). V was clipped by 5 bases and J by 13 bases, with 17 bases between them. The CDR3 consists of 12 residues. Germline loops: CDR1 SNHLY, CDR2 FYNNEI. CDR3 sequence reads: CASSSWDVGGTF. The CDR3 DNA sequence: TGTGCCAGCAGTTCCTGGGACGTGGGAGGCACCTTC.

The chain carries TRBV7-3 and TRBJ1-2; TRBD1 aligns across 8 bases. The CDR3 runs 13 residues. V shed 6 bases, J shed 5 bases, and the junction held 5 bases outside the gene matches. Germline CDR1 reads SGHTA; CDR2 reads FQGTGA. CDR3 sequence reads: CASSFGQGYGYTF. The CDR3 DNA sequence: TGTGCCAGCAGTTTCGGACAGGGATATGGCTACACCTTC.